These 28 T cell receptor beta chains were sequenced from one sample in a study of CD8+ T cells in alopecia areata. In each case, RNA was isolated and then reverse transcribed into cDNA as the sequencing template. Method: immunoSEQ multiplex PCR; TCRdb's copy keeps in-frame clones and lacks some. The table lists fewer than 150,000 clones, 30% to 40% of them singletons, with 2.5% to 3.5% in the top ten. Sequencing was done on a sample of CD4+ T cells sorted from blood. The source of these receptors is a human donor with alopecia areata.

Only a few counts were recorded for this clone. This CDR3 reads CASSLGQGARNSPLHF. DNA for the CDR3: TGTGCCAGCAGCCTCGGACAGGGGGCGCGAAATTCACCCCTCCACTTT. The V and J genes are TRBV7-2 and TRBJ1-6; TRBD1 agrees at 11 bases. Germline V gives CDR1 SGHTA, CDR2 FQGNSA. V shed 5 bases and J 7 bases; nucleotides not matched to a gene: 7. This CDR3 has 16 residues.

This clone has a handful of counts. The rearrangement links TRBV7-2 to TRBJ2-7, with D tentatively TRBD1 (6 bases). The CDR3 loop spans 13 amino acids. Germline CDR1 SGHTA, CDR2 FQGNSA. V gave up 1 base and J gave up 5 bases, with 9 bases separating them. The CDR3 DNA is TGTGCCAGCAGCTTAGACAGGGACCACGAGCAGTACTTC. Encoded protein: CASSLDRDHEQYF. The entire variable domain, with the rest obtained from reference TRBV7-2 and TRBJ2-7, is as follows: GAGVSQSPSNKVTEKGKDVELRCDPISGHTALYWYRQSLGQGLEFLIYFQGNSAPDKSGLPSDRFSAERTGGSVSTLTIQRTQQEDSAVYLCASSLDRDHEQYFGPGTRLTVT.

This clone has only a few counts. The chain combines TRBV2 with TRBJ1-2; 8 bases fit TRBD1. Germline CDR1 and CDR2: SNHLY and FYNNEI. J lost 1 base, V lost 5 bases, and 6 bases had no gene match. The CDR3 is 15 residues long. This CDR3 reads CASSSDRGYNYGYTF. The CDR3 DNA reads as TGTGCCAGCAGTTCAGACAGGGGATATAACTATGGCTACACCTTC.

This clone has just a few counts. The chain uses TRBV7-9 and TRBJ1-1; 9 bases match TRBD1. Germline V CDR1 and CDR2: SEHNR, FQNEAQ (reference sequence). The V segment lost 5 bases and the J segment 1 base; nucleotides outside the gene matches: 5. There are 15 residues in the CDR3. The CDR3 DNA reads TGTGCCAGCAGCCCCTGGGGACAGGGGAACACTGAAGCTTTCTTT. This translates into CASSPWGQGNTEAFF.

The chain carries TRBV6-6 and TRBJ1-1, with no clear D. With 4 bases removed from V and 6 bases from J, the gap between germline ends came to 9 bases. Germline lookup yields CDR1 MNHNY and CDR2 SVGAGI (reference sequence). The CDR3 runs 12 residues. The CDR3 region is CASSSPTSEAFF. CDR3 sequence (DNA): TGTGCCAGCAGTTCGCCGACGTCTGAAGCTTTCTTT.

This clone was picked up a small number of times. The chain is built from TRBV7-3 and TRBJ1-2; TRBD1 agrees at 8 bases. Germline-derived CDR1 and CDR2 are SGHTA and FQGTGA. The CDR3 runs to 16 residues. V shed 5 bases and J 3 bases; nucleotides not matched to a gene: 11. CDR3 residues: CASSLLPGGSYYGYTF. The CDR3 coding sequence is TGTGCCAGCAGCCTACTTCCAGGGGGCTCCTACTATGGCTACACCTTC.

V usage is TRBV7-2 and J usage is TRBJ1-5; D perhaps matches TRBD1 (5 bases). CDR3 length: 13 residues. Germline V CDR1 and CDR2: SGHTA, FQGNSA. Trimming stripped 5 bases from V and 5 bases from J, with 10 bases between. The CDR3 DNA reads TGTGCCAGCAGCACGGGGGGTTATCAGCCCCAGCATTTT. It codes for CASSTGGYQPQHF.

The sample holds a few counts of this clone. The J gene is TRBJ2-2, the V gene TRBV19, with TRBD1 identical over 8 bases. In germline, CDR1 is LNHDA, CDR2 SQIVND (reference sequence). The CDR3 contains 14 residues. J lost 7 bases, V lost 7 bases, and 8 bases had no gene match. Here the CDR3 reads CASTQQGANGELFF. In DNA form, the CDR3 reads TGTGCCAGTACCCAGCAGGGGGCGAACGGGGAGCTGTTTTTT. Full variable domain (missing parts from reference TRBV19 and TRBJ2-2): DGGITQSPKYLFRKEGQNVTLSCEQNLNHDAMYWYRQDPGQGLRLIYYSQIVNDFQKGDIAEGYSVSREKKESFPLTVTSAQKNPTAFYLCASTQQGANGELFFGEGSRLTVL.

The table lists this clone with a few counts. The genes are TRBV29-1 and TRBJ2-3; no firm D call. CDR1 and CDR2 from the germline V gene are SQVTM and ANQGSEA. The CDR3 spans 14 residues. V lost 3 bases to trimming and J lost 6 bases, with 16 bases between them. The chain's CDR3 is CSVDLAPGSDTQYF. The CDR3, as DNA: TGCAGCGTTGATTTGGCCCCCGGGTCGGATACGCAGTATTTT.

The chain couples TRBV7-3 to TRBJ2-2; TRBD2 aligns across 7 bases. Germline lookup yields CDR1 SGHTA and CDR2 FQGTGA. The V gene end was trimmed by 2 bases and the J gene end by 6 bases; junction bases not matched to a gene: 6. The CDR3 sequence is 15 residues long. CDR3 loop: CASSLAAGAPGELFF. The CDR3 coding sequence is TGTGCCAGCAGCTTAGCCGCGGGAGCCCCCGGGGAGCTGTTTTTT.

This clone was seen more than once but under ten times. This rearrangement joins TRBV29-1 to TRBJ1-1, with D unresolved. Trimming left V 3 bases short and J 1 base short, with 9 bases between. This CDR3 region has 13 residues. Germline V gene lookup returns CDR1 SQVTM and CDR2 ANQGSEA. The CDR3 sequence: CSVDLVGNTEAFF. CDR3 nucleotides: TGCAGCGTTGATTTGGTGGGGAACACTGAAGCTTTCTTT.

The chain links TRBV7-3 to TRBJ1-1; no clear D. V dropped 0 bases and J dropped 10 bases, with 12 bases sitting between them. The CDR3 has 13 residues. CDR1 is SGHTA and CDR2 is FQGTGA in the germline V gene. This CDR3 reads CASSLTERDRAFF. Here the CDR3 DNA reads TGTGCCAGCAGCTTAACGGAGAGGGATCGAGCTTTCTTT.

V usage is TRBV7-9 and J usage is TRBJ2-5; TRBD2 matches at 11 bases. Losses at the gene ends were 3 bases for V and 2 bases for J; bases not matched to a gene: 2. This CDR3 region has 15 residues. Germline V gene data show CDR1 as SEHNR and CDR2 as FQNEAQ (reference sequence). CDR3 sequence (DNA): TGTGCCAGCAGCTTGGGACTAGCGGAGCAAGAGACCCAGTACTTC. This gives the protein CASSLGLAEQETQYF.

This rearrangement joins TRBV2 to TRBJ1-1; D gene uncertain. The length of the CDR3 is 14 residues. CDR1 is SNHLY, CDR2 FYNNEI, per germline. Trimming stripped 9 bases from V and 1 base from J, with 15 bases between. CDR3 nucleotides: TGTGCCAGTACTAATCTAAGGACGAACACTGAAGCTTTCTTT. Translated, it gives CASTNLRTNTEAFF.

V is TRBV7-2 and J is TRBJ1-1; TRBD1 agrees at 7 bases. The V segment lost 5 bases and the J segment 4 bases; nucleotides outside the gene matches: 7. This CDR3 has 14 amino acids. From germline, CDR1 is SGHTA and CDR2 FQGNSA. The CDR3, as DNA: TGTGCCAGCAGCCCAGAACAGGGGCGCACTGAAGCTTTCTTT. Residues: CASSPEQGRTEAFF. Full variable domain (remainder filled in from reference TRBV7-2 and TRBJ1-1): GAGVSQSPSNKVTEKGKDVELRCDPISGHTALYWYRQSLGQGLEFLIYFQGNSAPDKSGLPSDRFSAERTGGSVSTLTIQRTQQEDSAVYLCASSPEQGRTEAFFGQGTRLTVV.

As to this clone: At the DNA level, this CDR3 is encoded by other sequences in the same sample as well. J is TRBJ2-6 and V is TRBV9; a possible D gene is TRBD1 (6 bases). This CDR3 has 15 residues. V was pared by 3 bases and J by 1 base, with 8 bases between. The germline gives CDR1 SGDLS, CDR2 YYNGEE. CDR3 in DNA: TGTGCCAGCAGCGGACAGGAATCTGGGGCCAACGTCCTGACTTTC. This gives the protein CASSGQESGANVLTF.

The chain employs TRBV30 and TRBJ1-1; no firm D call. Germline CDR1 reads GTSNPN; CDR2 reads SVGIG (reference sequence). Trimming took off 4 bases at V and 1 base at J, with 10 bases between the two ends. There are 13 residues in the CDR3. Written as DNA, the CDR3 is TGTGCCTGGACCCTAGGAACGAACACTGAAGCTTTCTTT. This translates into CAWTLGTNTEAFF.

V gene TRBV5-4 combines with J gene TRBJ2-7, with 8 bases that match TRBD2. CDR1 is SGHNT and CDR2 is YYREEE in the germline V gene (reference sequence). The CDR3 extends over 15 amino acids. The V gene end was trimmed by 0 bases and the J gene end by 2 bases; junction bases not matched to a gene: 4. This chain's CDR3 is CASSLATSGPYEQYF. Here the CDR3 DNA reads TGTGCCAGCAGCTTGGCCACTAGCGGACCCTACGAGCAGTACTTC.

The chain is built from TRBV5-1 and TRBJ2-1; D is unresolved. The V gene lost 1 base and the J gene lost 9 bases, with 5 bases spanning the gap. CDR3 length: 11 residues. Germline CDR1 and CDR2: SGHRS and YFSETQ. CDR3 bases: TGCGCCAGCAGCTTGAGTATTGAGCAGTTCTTC. It codes for CASSLSIEQFF.

About this clone: Sequence at one end of the junction differs from germline and may be a read error. This rearrangement joins TRBV29-1 to TRBJ2-3; 7 positions match TRBD1. This CDR3 has 13 residues. The germline V gene has CDR1 SQVTM and CDR2 ANQGSEA. The chain's CDR3 is CSVFWTGPDTQYF. The CDR3 coding sequence is TGCAGCGTCTTCTGGACAGGTCCAGACACGCAGTATTTT.

A few counts support this clone. CDR3 sequence reads: CASSLRQGIHEQYF. DNA for the CDR3: TGTGCCAGCAGCCTCCGACAGGGGATTCACGAGCAGTACTTC. V gene TRBV27 combines with J gene TRBJ2-7; 8 bases line up with TRBD1. CDR3 size: 14 residues. With V trimmed by 6 bases and J by 5 bases, 9 bases remained unmatched. The germline V gene has CDR1 MNHEY and CDR2 SMNVEV (reference sequence).

The chain is built from TRBV28 and TRBJ2-4; tentatively, D is TRBD1 (5 bases). V lost 7 bases, J lost 9 bases, and 13 bases lay in between. In germline, CDR1 is MDHEN, CDR2 SYDVKM. The CDR3 has 12 residues. CDR3 protein: CASTTVRGIQYF. The DNA for the CDR3 is TGTGCCAGCACCACCGTAAGGGGCATTCAGTACTTC.

The chain links TRBV5-1 to TRBJ2-5; 11 nucleotides match TRBD2. The CDR3 contains 14 residues. Per germline, CDR1 SGHRS and CDR2 YFSETQ. Germline trimming cut 4 bases from V and 5 bases from J; bases unmatched to any gene: 4. CDR3 coding DNA: TGCGCCAGCAGCAAAGGGACTAGCGGTGAGACCCAGTACTTC. It encodes CASSKGTSGETQYF.

This clone was seen once. V gene TRBV9 combines with J gene TRBJ2-5; either TRBD1 or TRBD2 may fit D (5 bases each). The CDR3 sequence is 12 residues long. The V gene lost 2 bases and the J gene lost 3 bases, with 5 bases spanning the gap. Germline assignment: CDR1 SGDLS and CDR2 YYNGEE. CDR3 DNA: TGTGCCAGCAGCGTGGGGGAAGAGACCCAGTACTTC. Translating it yields CASSVGEETQYF. The whole variable domain, filled in from reference TRBV9 and TRBJ2-5, reads DSGVTQTPKHLITATGQRVTLRCSPRSGDLSVYWYQQSLDQGLQFLIQYYNGEERAKGNILERFSAQQFPDLHSELNLSSLELGDSALYFCASSVGEETQYFGPGTRLLVL.

Written as DNA, the CDR3 is TGCGCCAGCAGTCACGGGGAGTCGCTCAAAGGCTACACCTTC. Amino acid sequence: CASSHGESLKGYTF. The V and J genes are TRBV23-1 and TRBJ1-2, with D uncertain. TRBV23-1 is assigned to the ORF class and has an uncertain function. The CDR3 has 14 amino acids. The V end was cut by 3 bases, the J end by 8 bases, with 16 bases between.

The CDR3: CASSQDGRGRTDTQYF. DNA of the CDR3: TGCGCCAGCAGCCAAGACGGCAGGGGGCGTACAGATACGCAGTATTTT. The V and J genes are TRBV4-3 and TRBJ2-3; 8 bases map to TRBD1. Trimming cost V 0 bases and J 3 bases; bases outside gene matches: 5. Germline-derived CDR1 and CDR2 are LGHNA and YSLEER. CDR3 length: 16 residues.

This clone was detected only a few times. This chain uses TRBV6-5 with TRBJ1-6; D possibly corresponds to TRBD1 (5 bases). From germline, CDR1 is MNHEY and CDR2 SVGAGI. This CDR3 has 14 amino acids. V was pared by 6 bases and J by 7 bases, with 13 bases between. CDR3 nucleotide sequence: TGTGCCAGCAGCCCGGGACGTGGGAATTCACCCCTCCACTTT. Its protein product is CASSPGRGNSPLHF.

The V and J genes are TRBV7-2 and TRBJ1-6; D is perhaps TRBD1 (6 bases). Germline lookup yields CDR1 SGHTA and CDR2 FQGNSA. Trimming shortened V by 4 bases and J by 9 bases, and 22 bases separated the two germline ends. CDR3 size: 17 residues. In nucleotides, the CDR3 is TGTGCCAGCAGCTCCCCGACTACAGGGATCCTTAGTTCACCCCTCCACTTT. Protein product: CASSSPTTGILSSPLHF.